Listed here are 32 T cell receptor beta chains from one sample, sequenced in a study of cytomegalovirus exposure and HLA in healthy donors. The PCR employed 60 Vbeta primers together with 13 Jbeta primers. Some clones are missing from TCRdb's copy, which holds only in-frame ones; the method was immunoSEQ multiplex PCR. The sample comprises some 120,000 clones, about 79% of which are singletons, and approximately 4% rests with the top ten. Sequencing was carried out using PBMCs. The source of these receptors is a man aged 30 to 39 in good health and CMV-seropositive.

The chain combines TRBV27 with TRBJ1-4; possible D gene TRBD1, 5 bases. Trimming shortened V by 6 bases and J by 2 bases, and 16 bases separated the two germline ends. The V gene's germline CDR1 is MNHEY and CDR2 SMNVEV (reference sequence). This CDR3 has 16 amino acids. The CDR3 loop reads CASRRTGFGTNEKLFF. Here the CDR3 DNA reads TGTGCCAGCAGACGCACAGGTTTTGGGACTAATGAAAAACTGTTTTTT.

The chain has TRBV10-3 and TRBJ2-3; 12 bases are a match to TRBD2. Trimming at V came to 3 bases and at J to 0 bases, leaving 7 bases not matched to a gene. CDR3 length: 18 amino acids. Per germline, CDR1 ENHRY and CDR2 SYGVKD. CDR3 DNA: TGTGCCATCAGTGACGCTAGCGGGGGGGCCCGAAGCACAGATACGCAGTATTTT. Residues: CAISDASGGARSTDTQYF.

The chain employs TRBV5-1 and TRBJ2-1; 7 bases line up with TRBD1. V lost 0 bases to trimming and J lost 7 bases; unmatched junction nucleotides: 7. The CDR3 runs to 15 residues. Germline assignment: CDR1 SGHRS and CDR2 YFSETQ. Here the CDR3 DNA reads TGCGCCAGCAGCTTGGTTGTGACAGGGAGAAATGAGCAGTTCTTC. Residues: CASSLVVTGRNEQFF.

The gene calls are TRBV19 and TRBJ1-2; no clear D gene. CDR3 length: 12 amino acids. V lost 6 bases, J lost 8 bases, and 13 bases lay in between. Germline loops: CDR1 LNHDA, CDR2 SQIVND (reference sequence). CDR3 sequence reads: CASRGEEGGYTF. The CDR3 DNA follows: TGTGCCAGTAGGGGAGAAGAGGGCGGCTACACCTTC.

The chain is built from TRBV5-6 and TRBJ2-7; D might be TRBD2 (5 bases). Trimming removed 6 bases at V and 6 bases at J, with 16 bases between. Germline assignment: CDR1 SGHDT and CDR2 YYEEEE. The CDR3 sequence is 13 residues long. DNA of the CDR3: TGTGCCAGCACCAAACGGGTCCGGGGCGAGCAGTACTTC. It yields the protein CASTKRVRGEQYF. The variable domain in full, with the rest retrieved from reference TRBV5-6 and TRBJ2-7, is DAGVTQSPTHLIKTRGQQVTLRCSPKSGHDTVSWYQQALGQGPQFIFQYYEEEERQRGNFPDRFSGHQFPNYSSELNVNALLLGDSALYLCASTKRVRGEQYFGPGTRLTVT.

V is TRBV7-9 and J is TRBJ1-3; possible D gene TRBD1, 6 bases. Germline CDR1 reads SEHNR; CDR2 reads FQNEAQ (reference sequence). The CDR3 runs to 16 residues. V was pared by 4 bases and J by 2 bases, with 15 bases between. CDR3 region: CASSSRAGATGNTIYF. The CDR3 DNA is TGTGCCAGCAGCTCGAGAGCGGGGGCAACTGGAAACACCATATATTTT. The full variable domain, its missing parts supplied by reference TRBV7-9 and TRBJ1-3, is DTGVSQNPRHKITKRGQNVTFRCDPISEHNRLYWYRQTLGQGPEFLTYFQNEAQLEKSRLLSDRFSAERPKGSFSTLEIQRTEQGDSAMYLCASSSRAGATGNTIYFGEGSWLTVV.

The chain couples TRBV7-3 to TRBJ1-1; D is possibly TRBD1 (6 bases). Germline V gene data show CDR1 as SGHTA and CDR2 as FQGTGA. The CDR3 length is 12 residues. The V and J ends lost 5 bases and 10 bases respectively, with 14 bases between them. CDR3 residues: CASSVLGGRAFF. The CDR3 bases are TGTGCCAGCAGCGTCCTGGGGGGGCGAGCTTTCTTT.

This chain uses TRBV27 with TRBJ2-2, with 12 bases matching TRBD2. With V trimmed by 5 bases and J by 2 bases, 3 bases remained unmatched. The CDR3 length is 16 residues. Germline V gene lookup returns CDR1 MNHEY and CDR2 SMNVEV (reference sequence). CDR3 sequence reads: CASSRGLAGNTGELFF. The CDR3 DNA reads TGTGCCAGCAGTCGGGGACTAGCGGGTAACACCGGGGAGCTGTTTTTT.

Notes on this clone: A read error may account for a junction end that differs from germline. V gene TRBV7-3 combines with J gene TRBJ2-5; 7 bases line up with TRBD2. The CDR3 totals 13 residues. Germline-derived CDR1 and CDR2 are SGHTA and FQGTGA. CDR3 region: CASSPTSQGTQYF. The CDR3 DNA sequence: TGTGCCAGCAGCCCGACTAGCCAAGGGACCCAGTACTTC.

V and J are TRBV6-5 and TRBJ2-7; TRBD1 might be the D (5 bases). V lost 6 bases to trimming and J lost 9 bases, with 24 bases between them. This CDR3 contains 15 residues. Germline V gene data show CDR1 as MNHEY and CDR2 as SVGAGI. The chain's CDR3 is CASRLRGLIEDGQYF. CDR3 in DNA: TGTGCCAGCAGACTAAGGGGCCTTATTGAAGACGGGCAGTACTTC.

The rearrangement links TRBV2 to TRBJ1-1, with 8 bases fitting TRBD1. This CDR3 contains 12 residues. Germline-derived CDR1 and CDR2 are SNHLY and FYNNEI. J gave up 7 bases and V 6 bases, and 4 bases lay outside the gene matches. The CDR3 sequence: CASSGQGLEAFF. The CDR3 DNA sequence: TGTGCCAGCAGCGGACAGGGTCTTGAAGCTTTCTTT.

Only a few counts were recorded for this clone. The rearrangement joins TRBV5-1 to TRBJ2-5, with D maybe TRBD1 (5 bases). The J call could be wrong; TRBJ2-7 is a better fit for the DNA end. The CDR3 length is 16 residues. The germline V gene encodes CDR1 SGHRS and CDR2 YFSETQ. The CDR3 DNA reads TGCGCCAGCAGCTTGGCGCCACAGGTCGCGTCGGGCGAGCAGTACTTC. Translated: CASSLAPQVASGEQYF.

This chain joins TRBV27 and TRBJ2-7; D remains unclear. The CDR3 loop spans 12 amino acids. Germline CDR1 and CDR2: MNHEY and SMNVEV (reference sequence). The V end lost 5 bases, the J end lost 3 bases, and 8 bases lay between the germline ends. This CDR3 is CASSATGYEQYF. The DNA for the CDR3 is TGTGCCAGCAGTGCTACTGGCTACGAGCAGTACTTC.

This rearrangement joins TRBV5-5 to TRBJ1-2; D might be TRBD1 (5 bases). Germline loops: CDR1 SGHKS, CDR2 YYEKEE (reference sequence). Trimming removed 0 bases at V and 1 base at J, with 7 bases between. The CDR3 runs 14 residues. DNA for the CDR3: TGTGCCAGCAGCTTGGCAGGGCGTAACTATGGCTACACCTTC. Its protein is CASSLAGRNYGYTF.

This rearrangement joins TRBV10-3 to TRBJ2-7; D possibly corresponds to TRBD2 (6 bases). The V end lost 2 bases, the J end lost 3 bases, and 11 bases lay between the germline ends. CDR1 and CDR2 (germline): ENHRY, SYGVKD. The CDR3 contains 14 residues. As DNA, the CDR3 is TGTGCCATCAGTGAGCACGGGAGAAGCTACGAGCAGTACTTC. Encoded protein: CAISEHGRSYEQYF.

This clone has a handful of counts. CDR3 sequence (DNA): TGCGCCAGCAGCCAAGCACAGGGTAGCGAGCAGTACTTC. Protein sequence: CASSQAQGSEQYF. V and J are TRBV4-3 and TRBJ2-7, with D tentatively TRBD1 (6 bases). The CDR3 consists of 13 residues. Germline V gene lookup returns CDR1 LGHNA and CDR2 YSLEER. V was cut by 1 base and J by 6 bases, with 10 bases left in between.

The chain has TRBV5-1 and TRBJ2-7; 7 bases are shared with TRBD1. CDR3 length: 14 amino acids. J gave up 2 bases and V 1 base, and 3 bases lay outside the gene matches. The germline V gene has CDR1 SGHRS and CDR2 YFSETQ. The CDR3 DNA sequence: TGCGCCAGCAGCTTGACCGGACAGGCCTACGAGCAGTACTTC. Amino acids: CASSLTGQAYEQYF.

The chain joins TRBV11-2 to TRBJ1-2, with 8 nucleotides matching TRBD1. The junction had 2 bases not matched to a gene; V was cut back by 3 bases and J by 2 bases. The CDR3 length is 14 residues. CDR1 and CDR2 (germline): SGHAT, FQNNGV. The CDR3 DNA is TGTGCCAGCAGCTTCGGGACAGGAAACTATGGCTACACCTTC. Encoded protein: CASSFGTGNYGYTF. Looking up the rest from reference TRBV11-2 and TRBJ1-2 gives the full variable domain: EAGVAQSPRYKIIEKRQSVAFWCNPISGHATLYWYQQILGQGPKLLIQFQNNGVVDDSQLPKDRFSAERLKGVDSTLKIQPAKLEDSAVYLCASSFGTGNYGYTFGSGTRLTVV.

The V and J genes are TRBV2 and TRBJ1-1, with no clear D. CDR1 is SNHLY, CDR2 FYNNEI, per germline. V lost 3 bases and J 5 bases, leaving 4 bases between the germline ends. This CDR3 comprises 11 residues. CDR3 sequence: CASSDITEAFF. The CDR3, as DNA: TGTGCCAGCAGTGATATAACTGAAGCTTTCTTT.

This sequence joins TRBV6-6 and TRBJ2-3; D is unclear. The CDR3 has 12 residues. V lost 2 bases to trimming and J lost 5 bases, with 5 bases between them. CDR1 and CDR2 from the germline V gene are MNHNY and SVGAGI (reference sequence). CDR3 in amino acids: CASSYTGDTQYF. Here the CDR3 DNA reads TGTGCCAGCAGTTACACGGGAGATACGCAGTATTTT.

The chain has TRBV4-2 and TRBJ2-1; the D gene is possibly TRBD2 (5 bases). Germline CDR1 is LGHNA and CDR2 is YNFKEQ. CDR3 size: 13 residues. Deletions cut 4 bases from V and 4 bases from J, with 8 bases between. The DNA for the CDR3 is TGTGCCAGCAGCCGTACTAGATACAATGAGCAGTTCTTC. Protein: CASSRTRYNEQFF.

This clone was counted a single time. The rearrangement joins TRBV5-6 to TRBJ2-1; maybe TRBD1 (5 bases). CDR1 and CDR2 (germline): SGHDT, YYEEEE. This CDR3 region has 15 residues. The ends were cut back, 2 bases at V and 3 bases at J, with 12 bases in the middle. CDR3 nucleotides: TGTGCCAGCAGCTTTAGGGCAGGGCTCTACAATGAGCAGTTCTTC. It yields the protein CASSFRAGLYNEQFF.

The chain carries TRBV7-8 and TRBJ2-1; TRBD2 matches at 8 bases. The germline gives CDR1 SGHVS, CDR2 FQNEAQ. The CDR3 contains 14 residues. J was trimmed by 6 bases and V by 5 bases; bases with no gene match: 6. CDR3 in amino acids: CASSPAGEANEQFF. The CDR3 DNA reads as TGTGCCAGCAGCCCAGCGGGGGAGGCCAATGAGCAGTTCTTC. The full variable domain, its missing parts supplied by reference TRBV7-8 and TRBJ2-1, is GAGVSQSPRYKVAKRGQDVALRCDPISGHVSLFWYQQALGQGPEFLTYFQNEAQLDKSGLPSDRFFAERPEGSVSTLKIQRTQQEDSAVYLCASSPAGEANEQFFGPGTRLTVL.

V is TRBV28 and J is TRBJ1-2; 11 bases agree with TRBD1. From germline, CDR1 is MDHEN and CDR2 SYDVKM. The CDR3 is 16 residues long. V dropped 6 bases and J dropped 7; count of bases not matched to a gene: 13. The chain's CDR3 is CASRPPGQGASVGYTF. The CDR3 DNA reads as TGTGCCAGCAGGCCTCCTGGACAGGGGGCGTCAGTTGGCTACACCTTC.

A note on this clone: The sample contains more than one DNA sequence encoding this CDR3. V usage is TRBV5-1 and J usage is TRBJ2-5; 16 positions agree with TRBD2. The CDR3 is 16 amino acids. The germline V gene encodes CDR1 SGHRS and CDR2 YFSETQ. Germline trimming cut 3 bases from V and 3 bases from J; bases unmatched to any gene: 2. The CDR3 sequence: CASSSGTSGGEETQYF. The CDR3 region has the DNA TGCGCCAGCAGCTCAGGGACTAGCGGGGGGGAAGAGACCCAGTACTTC.

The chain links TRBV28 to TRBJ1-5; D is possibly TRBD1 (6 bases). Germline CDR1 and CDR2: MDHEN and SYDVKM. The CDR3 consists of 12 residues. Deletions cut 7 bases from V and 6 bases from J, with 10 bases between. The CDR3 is CASNAGAQPQHF. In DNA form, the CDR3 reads TGTGCCAGCAACGCAGGGGCTCAGCCCCAGCATTTT. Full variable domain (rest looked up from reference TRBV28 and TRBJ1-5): DVKVTQSSRYLVKRTGEKVFLECVQDMDHENMFWYRQDPGLGLRLIYFSYDVKMKEKGDIPEGYSVSREKKERFSLILESASTNQTSMYLCASNAGAQPQHFGDGTRLSIL.

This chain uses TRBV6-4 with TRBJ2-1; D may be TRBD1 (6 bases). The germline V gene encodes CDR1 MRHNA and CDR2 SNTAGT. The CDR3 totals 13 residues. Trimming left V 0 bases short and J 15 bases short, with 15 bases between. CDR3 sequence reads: CASSDSGTRVWFF. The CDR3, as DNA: TGTGCCAGCAGTGACTCCGGGACACGAGTCTGGTTCTTC.

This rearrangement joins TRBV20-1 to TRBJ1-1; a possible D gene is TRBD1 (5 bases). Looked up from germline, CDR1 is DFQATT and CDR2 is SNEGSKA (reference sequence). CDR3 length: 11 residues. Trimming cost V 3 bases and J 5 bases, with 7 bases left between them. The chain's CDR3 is CSARGGTEAFF. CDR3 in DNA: TGCAGTGCTAGGGGGGGAACTGAAGCTTTCTTT.

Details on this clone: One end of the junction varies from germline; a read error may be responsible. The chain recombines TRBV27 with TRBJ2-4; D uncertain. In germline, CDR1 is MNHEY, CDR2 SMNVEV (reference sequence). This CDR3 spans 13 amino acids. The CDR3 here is CASSLYPKNSQYF. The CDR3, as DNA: TGTGCCAGCAGTTTGTACCCCAAAAACAGTCAGTACTTC.

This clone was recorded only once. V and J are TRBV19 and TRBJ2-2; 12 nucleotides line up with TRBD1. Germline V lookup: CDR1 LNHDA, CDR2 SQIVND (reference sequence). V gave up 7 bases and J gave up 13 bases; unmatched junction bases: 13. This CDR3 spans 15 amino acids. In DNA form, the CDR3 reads TGTGCCAGTACCCCATTATACGGGACAGGGGGCAGGCTGTTTTTT. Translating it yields CASTPLYGTGGRLFF.

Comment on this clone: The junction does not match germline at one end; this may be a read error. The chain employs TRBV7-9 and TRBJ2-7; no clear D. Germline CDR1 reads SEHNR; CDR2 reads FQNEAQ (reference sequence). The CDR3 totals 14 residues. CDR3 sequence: CSSSQDLGIPEQYF. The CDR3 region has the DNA TGTTCCAGCAGCCAAGATCTGGGCATCCCCGAGCAGTACTTC.

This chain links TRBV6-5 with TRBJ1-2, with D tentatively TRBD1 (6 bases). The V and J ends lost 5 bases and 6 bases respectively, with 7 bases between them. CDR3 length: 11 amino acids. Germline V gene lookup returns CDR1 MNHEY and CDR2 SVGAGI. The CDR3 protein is CASSQGNGYTF. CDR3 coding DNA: TGTGCCAGCAGTCAGGGGAATGGCTACACCTTC.